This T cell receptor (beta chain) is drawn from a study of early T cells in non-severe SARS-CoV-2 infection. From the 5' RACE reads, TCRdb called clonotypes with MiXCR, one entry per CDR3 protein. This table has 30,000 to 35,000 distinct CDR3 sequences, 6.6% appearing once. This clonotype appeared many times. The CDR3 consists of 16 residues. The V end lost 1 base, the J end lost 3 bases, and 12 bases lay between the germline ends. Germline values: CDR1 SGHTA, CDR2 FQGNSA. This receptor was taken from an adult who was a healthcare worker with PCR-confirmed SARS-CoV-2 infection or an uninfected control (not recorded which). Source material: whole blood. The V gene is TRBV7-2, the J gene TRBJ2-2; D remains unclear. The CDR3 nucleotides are TGTGCCAGCAGCTTAGTCCCGATGGGTGACACCGGGGAGCTGTTTTTT. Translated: CASSLVPMGDTGELFF.